This T cell receptor (beta chain) originates from a study of CD8+CD57+ T cells in acquired aplastic anemia. All sequencing subjects had displayed CD8+CD57+ cell expansion on flow cytometry. The study profiled TCR beta VDJ and CDR3 using genomic DNA as template. TCRdb processed the reads anew with MiXCR; each CDR3 protein has one entry. The table has about 95,000 distinct CDR3 sequences, about 63% seen once. Material for sequencing was sorted CD4+, CD8+, or CD8+CD57+ T cells (not recorded which) from PBMCs. The sequence was obtained from a human donor with aplastic anemia.

CDR3 coding DNA: TGTGCCAGCAGCTTTACCCCAGCCTACGAGCAGTACTTC. Encoded protein: CASSFTPAYEQYF. The J gene is TRBJ2-7, the V gene TRBV7-8; no firm D call. Germline V gives CDR1 SGHVS, CDR2 FQNEAQ. CDR3 length: 13 residues. Trimming removed 3 bases from V and 2 bases from J, with 8 bases in between.